The rows below give T cell receptor beta chains drawn from one sample of a study of Ad26.COV2.S vaccination and SARS-CoV-2 variants. Profiled with immunoSEQ multiplex PCR; TCRdb holds only in-frame clones, not every one. The data contain about 350,000 clones, around 90% of them singletons. This material consisted of peripheral blood, taken in a trial of Ad26.COV2.S vaccine versus placebo. The receptor set was obtained from a person aged 18-60 years who received the Ad26.COV2.S COVID-19 vaccine or a placebo. Both conserved end residues are part of each CDR3. The D gene is left open where the match is weak. A clone size is listed for some rows: how often the clone was seen (once, few, many), or a class if it is expanded.

size: .; J: TRBJ2-1; V: TRBV2; D: TRBD1; CDR3: CASSFLRDRAYNEQFF; DNA: TGTGCCAGCAGTTTTCTCCGGGACAGGGCGTACAATGAGCAGTTCTTC
size: .; J: TRBJ2-7; V: TRBV7-9; D: .; CDR3: CASSLYGSSYEQYF; DNA: TGTGCCAGCAGCTTATACGGTAGCTCCTACGAGCAGTACTTC
size: .; J: TRBJ2-7; V: TRBV30; D: TRBD1; CDR3: CAWSIGTGGGYEQYF; DNA: TGTGCCTGGAGTATTGGGACAGGGGGAGGCTACGAGCAGTACTTC
size: .; J: TRBJ1-2; V: TRBV7-3; D: .; CDR3: CASSLSVKLTQHGYTF; DNA: TGTGCCAGCAGCTTAAGCGTCAAATTAACCCAACATGGCTACACCTTC
size: .; J: TRBJ2-4; V: TRBV7-6; D: .; CDR3: CASSSGGPNEGPKNIQYF; DNA: TGTGCCAGCAGCTCAGGGGGGCCAAACGAGGGACCAAAAAACATTCAGTACTTC
size: .; J: TRBJ1-2; V: TRBV10-3; D: .; CDR3: CAIRSQGIGNYGYTF; DNA: TGTGCCATCAGATCGCAGGGGATTGGGAACTATGGCTACACCTTC
size: .; J: TRBJ2-1; V: TRBV2; D: .; CDR3: CASSGLDSGSYGNNEQFF; DNA: TGTGCCAGCAGCGGACTGGATTCCGGGAGCTACGGAAACAATGAGCAGTTCTTC
size: .; J: TRBJ2-3; V: TRBV6-5; D: TRBD2; CDR3: CASSLAESTDTQYF; DNA: TGTGCCAGCAGTCTAGCGGAAAGCACAGATACGCAGTATTTT
size: .; J: TRBJ2-1; V: TRBV4-3; D: .; CDR3: CASSPPLDSSSYNEQFF; DNA: TGCGCCAGCAGCCCACCCTTGGACAGTAGCTCCTACAATGAGCAGTTCTTC
size: .; J: TRBJ2-3; V: TRBV19; D: TRBD2; CDR3: CASSIDLYLGTSGGLSTDTQYF; DNA: TGTGCCAGTAGTATAGATCTATATTTGGGGACTAGCGGGGGCCTCAGCACAGATACGCAGTATTTT
size: once; J: TRBJ2-5; V: TRBV11-2; D: TRBD2; CDR3: CASSPSSGGEQTQYF; DNA: TGTGCCAGCAGCCCCTCTAGCGGGGGGGAGCAGACCCAGTACTTC
size: .; J: TRBJ1-2; V: TRBV6-2/TRBV6-3; D: .; CDR3: CASSYSPVRTNYGYTF; DNA: TGTGCCAGCAGTTACTCCCCCGTCAGAACTAACTATGGCTACACCTTC
size: once; J: TRBJ2-5; V: TRBV29-1; D: .; CDR3: CSVVRDTNRETQYF; DNA: TGCAGCGTTGTACGGGACACAAACCGAGAGACCCAGTACTTC
size: .; J: TRBJ2-1; V: TRBV19; D: TRBD1; CDR3: CASSIPAGTGGDEQFF; DNA: TGTGCCAGTAGTATCCCCGCCGGGACAGGAGGGGATGAGCAGTTCTTC
size: once; J: TRBJ2-3; V: TRBV9; D: .; CDR3: CASTRSPGTSTDTQYF; DNA: TGTGCCAGCACCCGTAGTCCTGGGACCAGCACAGATACGCAGTATTTT
size: .; J: TRBJ2-3; V: TRBV6-2/TRBV6-3; D: TRBD2; CDR3: CASSLPPRGLAGRTDTQYF; DNA: TGTGCCAGCAGCCTACCCCCCCGGGGACTAGCGGGACGCACAGATACGCAGTATTTT
size: .; J: TRBJ1-5; V: TRBV2; D: TRBD1; CDR3: CASRGTGDRGNQPQHF; DNA: TGTGCCAGCAGGGGGACAGGGGACCGGGGCAATCAGCCCCAGCATTTT
size: .; J: TRBJ2-3; V: TRBV3-1/TRBV3-2; D: TRBD2; CDR3: CASSQITSGGPSTDTQYF; DNA: TGTGCCAGCAGCCAAATAACTAGCGGGGGGCCGAGCACAGATACGCAGTATTTT
size: .; J: TRBJ1-5; V: TRBV6-4; D: TRBD1; CDR3: CASTEGQGLQPQHF; DNA: TGTGCCAGCACCGAGGGACAGGGGTTACAGCCCCAGCATTTT
size: .; J: TRBJ1-2; V: TRBV15; D: TRBD1; CDR3: CATSTPGTGVYYGYTF; DNA: TGTGCCACCAGTACCCCCGGGACAGGGGTATACTATGGCTACACCTTC
size: .; J: TRBJ2-5; V: TRBV29-1; D: .; CDR3: CSVGGYGRETQYF; DNA: TGCAGCGTTGGAGGGTACGGCCGGGAGACCCAGTACTTC
size: .; J: TRBJ1-5; V: TRBV9; D: .; CDR3: CASSVDVDTSPQHF; DNA: TGTGCCAGCAGCGTCGACGTTGACACATCGCCCCAGCATTTT
size: .; J: TRBJ2-1; V: TRBV2; D: .; CDR3: CASSEGGDSPKSSYNEQFF; DNA: TGTGCCAGCAGTGAAGGGGGCGATTCCCCCAAGAGCTCCTACAATGAGCAGTTCTTC
size: .; J: TRBJ1-5; V: TRBV12-3/TRBV12-4; D: .; CDR3: CASSPSLQPQHF; DNA: TGTGCCAGCAGTCCAAGCTTGCAGCCCCAGCATTTT
size: .; J: TRBJ2-5; V: TRBV27; D: .; CDR3: CASSLIPQETQYF; DNA: TGTGCCAGCAGTTTAATCCCCCAAGAGACCCAGTACTTC